One and the same sample provided the 7 T cell receptor beta chains below, sequenced in a study of OX40 agonist ivuxolimab in advanced cancers. Only in-frame clones appear in the TCRdb table, and some are missing; sequencing was by immunoSEQ multiplex PCR. The sample shows around 99,000 clones, approximately 89% of them seen only once. This sample comprised CD4+ or CD8+ T cells sorted from blood, obtained in a trial of the OX40 agonist ivuxolimab. The origin of the receptors is an adult with an advanced solid tumor such as melanoma, head and neck, liver or kidney cancer.

Only a few counts were recorded for this clone. The chain carries TRBV4-2 and TRBJ1-2; 7 nucleotides match TRBD1. J was trimmed by 6 bases and V by 4 bases; bases with no gene match: 8. The CDR3 contains 14 residues. The germline V gene has CDR1 LGHNA and CDR2 YNFKEQ. Written as DNA, the CDR3 is TGTGCCAGCAGCCCGACTGACAGGGCTGATGGCTACACCTTC. Amino acid sequence: CASSPTDRADGYTF.

This clone was observed a single time. V gene TRBV7-2 combines with J gene TRBJ2-1; D not certain. This CDR3 spans 14 amino acids. V was shortened by 3 bases and J by 1 base, with 7 bases between the two germline ends. The germline V gene encodes CDR1 SGHTA and CDR2 FQGNSA. CDR3 bases: TGTGCCAGCAGCTTCGACCCTTCCTACAATGAGCAGTTCTTC. It codes for CASSFDPSYNEQFF.

The CDR3 DNA sequence: TGCGCCAGCAGCTTGGGGGACAGAGTCACCGGGGAGCTGTTTTTT. This sequence encodes CASSLGDRVTGELFF. This chain joins TRBV5-1 and TRBJ2-2; the match to TRBD1 covers 7 bases. Germline trimming cut 0 bases from V and 4 bases from J; bases unmatched to any gene: 3. The germline V gene encodes CDR1 SGHRS and CDR2 YFSETQ. The length of the CDR3 is 15 residues.

The chain combines TRBV19 with TRBJ2-2; 10 bases map to TRBD1. This CDR3 region has 15 residues. Germline CDR1 reads LNHDA; CDR2 reads SQIVND (reference sequence). Trimming cost V 9 bases and J 4 bases; bases outside gene matches: 8. CDR3 residues: CASTPWTGGTGELFF. Written as DNA, the CDR3 is TGTGCCAGCACCCCCTGGACAGGGGGCACCGGGGAGCTGTTTTTT. Full variable domain (rest looked up from reference TRBV19 and TRBJ2-2): DGGITQSPKYLFRKEGQNVTLSCEQNLNHDAMYWYRQDPGQGLRLIYYSQIVNDFQKGDIAEGYSVSREKKESFPLTVTSAQKNPTAFYLCASTPWTGGTGELFFGEGSRLTVL.

V and J are TRBV7-9 and TRBJ1-3; D remains unclear. V lost 5 bases, J lost 3 bases, and 14 bases lay in between. The CDR3 sequence is 15 residues long. The germline V gene has CDR1 SEHNR and CDR2 FQNEAQ (reference sequence). Written as DNA, the CDR3 is TGTGCCAGCAGCGACCAATTTTTTGGTGGAAACACCATATATTTT. This sequence encodes CASSDQFFGGNTIYF.

This clone was counted once. The chain combines TRBV28 with TRBJ2-3; TRBD1 matches at 10 bases. The length of the CDR3 is 15 residues. Germline CDR1 is MDHEN and CDR2 is SYDVKM. The trim removed 6 bases at V and 4 bases at J, leaving 7 bases unmatched. CDR3 DNA sequence: TGTGCCAGCAGGTCACGAGGACAGGGGGCAGATACGCAGTATTTT. Its protein is CASRSRGQGADTQYF.

The gene calls are TRBV7-8 and TRBJ2-4; TRBD1 matches at 8 bases. V was clipped by 6 bases and J by 8 bases; unmatched bases: 6. The CDR3 consists of 13 residues. CDR1 and CDR2 from the germline V gene are SGHVS and FQNEAQ. This CDR3 reads CASRTQGAYIQYF. The CDR3 DNA sequence: TGTGCCAGCAGGACGCAGGGGGCTTACATTCAGTACTTC.